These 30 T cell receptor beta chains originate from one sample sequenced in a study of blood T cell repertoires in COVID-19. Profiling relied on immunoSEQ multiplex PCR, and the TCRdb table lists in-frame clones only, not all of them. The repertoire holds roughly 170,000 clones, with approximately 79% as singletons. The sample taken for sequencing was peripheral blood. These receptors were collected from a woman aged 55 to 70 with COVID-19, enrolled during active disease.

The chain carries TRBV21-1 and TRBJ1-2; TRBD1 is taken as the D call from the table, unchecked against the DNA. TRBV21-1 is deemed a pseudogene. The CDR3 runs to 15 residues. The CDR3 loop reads CASSPRSQGGYGYTF. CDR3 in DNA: TGTGCCAGCAGCCCCAGAAGCCAGGGGGGCTATGGCTACACCTTC.

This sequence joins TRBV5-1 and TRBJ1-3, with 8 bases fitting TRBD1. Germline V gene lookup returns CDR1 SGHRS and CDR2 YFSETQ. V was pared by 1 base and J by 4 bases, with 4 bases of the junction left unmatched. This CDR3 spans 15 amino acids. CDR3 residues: CASSLTGGRGNTIYF. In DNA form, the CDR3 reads TGCGCCAGCAGCTTGACAGGGGGACGAGGAAACACCATATATTTT.

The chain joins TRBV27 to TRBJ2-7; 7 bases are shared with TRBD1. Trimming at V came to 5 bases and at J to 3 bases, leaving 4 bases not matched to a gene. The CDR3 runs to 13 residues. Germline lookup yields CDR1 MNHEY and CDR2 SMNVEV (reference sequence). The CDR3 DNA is TGTGCCAGCAGTCAGGGACAGAACTACGAGCAGTACTTC. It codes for CASSQGQNYEQYF.

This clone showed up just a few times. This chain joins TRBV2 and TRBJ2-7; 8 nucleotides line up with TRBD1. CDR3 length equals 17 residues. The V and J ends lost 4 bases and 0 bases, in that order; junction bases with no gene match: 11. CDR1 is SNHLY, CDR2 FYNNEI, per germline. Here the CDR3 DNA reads TGTGCCAGCAGTGGTCGAGCGGAGGACAGGGCCTCCTACGAGCAGTACTTC. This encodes CASSGRAEDRASYEQYF.

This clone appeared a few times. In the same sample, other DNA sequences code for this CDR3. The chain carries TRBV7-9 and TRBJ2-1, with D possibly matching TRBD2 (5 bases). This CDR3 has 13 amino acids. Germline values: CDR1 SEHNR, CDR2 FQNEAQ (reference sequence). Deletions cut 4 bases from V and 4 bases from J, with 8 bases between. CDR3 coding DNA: TGTGCCAGCAGCTCCCTAGCTTACAATGAGCAGTTCTTC. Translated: CASSSLAYNEQFF. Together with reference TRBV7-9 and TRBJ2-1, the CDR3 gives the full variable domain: DTGVSQNPRHKITKRGQNVTFRCDPISEHNRLYWYRQTLGQGPEFLTYFQNEAQLEKSRLLSDRFSAERPKGSFSTLEIQRTEQGDSAMYLCASSSLAYNEQFFGPGTRLTVL.

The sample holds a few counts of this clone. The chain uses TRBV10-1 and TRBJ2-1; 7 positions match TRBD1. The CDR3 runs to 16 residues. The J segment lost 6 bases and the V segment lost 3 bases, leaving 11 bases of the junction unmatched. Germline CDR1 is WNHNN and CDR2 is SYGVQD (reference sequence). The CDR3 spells CASSDSRWTGLNEQFF. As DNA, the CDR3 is TGCGCCAGCAGTGATTCCAGGTGGACAGGCCTCAATGAGCAGTTCTTC.

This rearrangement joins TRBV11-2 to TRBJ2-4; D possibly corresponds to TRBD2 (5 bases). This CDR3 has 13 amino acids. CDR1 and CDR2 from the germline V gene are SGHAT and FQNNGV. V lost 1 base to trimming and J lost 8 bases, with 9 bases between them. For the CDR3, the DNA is TGTGCCAGCAGCTTAGGGTGGGAGCACATTCAGTACTTC. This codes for CASSLGWEHIQYF.

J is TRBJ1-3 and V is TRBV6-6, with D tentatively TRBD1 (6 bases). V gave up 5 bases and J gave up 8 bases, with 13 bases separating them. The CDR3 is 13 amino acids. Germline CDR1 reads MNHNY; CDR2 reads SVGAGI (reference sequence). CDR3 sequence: CASSNTGIDTIYF. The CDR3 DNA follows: TGTGCCAGCAGTAATACAGGGATCGACACCATATATTTT.

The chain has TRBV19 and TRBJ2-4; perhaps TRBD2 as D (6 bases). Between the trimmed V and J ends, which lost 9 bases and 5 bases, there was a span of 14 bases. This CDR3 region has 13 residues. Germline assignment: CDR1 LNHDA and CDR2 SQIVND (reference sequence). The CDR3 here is CASRVGGQNIQYF. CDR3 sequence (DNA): TGTGCCAGCAGAGTCGGAGGGCAAAACATTCAGTACTTC.

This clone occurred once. The CDR3 is CASSLVTANQPQHF. The DNA for the CDR3 is TGTGCCAGCAGCTTAGTGACAGCAAATCAGCCCCAGCATTTT. The chain links TRBV7-8 to TRBJ1-5, with D possibly TRBD1 on 5 matching bases. The V and J ends lost 1 base and 4 bases respectively, with 8 bases between them. The length of the CDR3 is 14 residues. Germline-derived CDR1 and CDR2 are SGHVS and FQNEAQ.

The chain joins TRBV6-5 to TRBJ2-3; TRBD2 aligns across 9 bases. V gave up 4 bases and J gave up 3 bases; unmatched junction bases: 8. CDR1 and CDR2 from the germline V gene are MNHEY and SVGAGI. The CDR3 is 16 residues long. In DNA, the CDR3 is TGTGCCAGCAGTTTAAGTAGCGGGAGTCGAACAGATACGCAGTATTTT. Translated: CASSLSSGSRTDTQYF.

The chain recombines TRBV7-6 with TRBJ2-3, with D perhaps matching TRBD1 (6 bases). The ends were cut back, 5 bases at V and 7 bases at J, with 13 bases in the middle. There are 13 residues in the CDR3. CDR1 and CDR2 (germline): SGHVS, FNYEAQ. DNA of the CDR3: TGTGCCAGCAGCCTGGGACAACTACATACGCAGTATTTT. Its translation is CASSLGQLHTQYF.

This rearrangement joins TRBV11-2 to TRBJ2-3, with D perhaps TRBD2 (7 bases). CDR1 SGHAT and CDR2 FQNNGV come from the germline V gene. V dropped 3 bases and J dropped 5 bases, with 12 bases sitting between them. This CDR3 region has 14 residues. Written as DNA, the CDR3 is TGTGCCAGCAGCTTGGGGGGAGGGGGAGATACGCAGTATTTT. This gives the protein CASSLGGGGDTQYF. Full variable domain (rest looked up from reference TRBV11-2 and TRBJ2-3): EAGVAQSPRYKIIEKRQSVAFWCNPISGHATLYWYQQILGQGPKLLIQFQNNGVVDDSQLPKDRFSAERLKGVDSTLKIQPAKLEDSAVYLCASSLGGGGDTQYFGPGTRLTVL.

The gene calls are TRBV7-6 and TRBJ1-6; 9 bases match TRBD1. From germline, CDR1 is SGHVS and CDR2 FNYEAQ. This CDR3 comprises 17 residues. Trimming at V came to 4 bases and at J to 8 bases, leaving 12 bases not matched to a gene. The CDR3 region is CASSSLQPGQGHSPLHF. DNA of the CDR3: TGTGCCAGCAGCTCCCTTCAACCGGGACAGGGTCATTCACCCCTCCACTTT.

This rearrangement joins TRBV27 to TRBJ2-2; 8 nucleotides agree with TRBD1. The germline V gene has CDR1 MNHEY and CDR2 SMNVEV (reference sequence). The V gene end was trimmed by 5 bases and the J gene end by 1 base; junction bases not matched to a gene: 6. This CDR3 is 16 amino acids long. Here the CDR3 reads CASSPFTGGNTGELFF. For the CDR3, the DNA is TGTGCCAGCAGTCCCTTTACAGGGGGGAACACCGGGGAGCTGTTTTTT.

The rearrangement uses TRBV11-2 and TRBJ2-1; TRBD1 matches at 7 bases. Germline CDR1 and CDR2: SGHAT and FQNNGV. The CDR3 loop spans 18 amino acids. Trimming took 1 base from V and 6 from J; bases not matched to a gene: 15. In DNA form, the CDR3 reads TGTGCCAGCAGCTTAGGACTCCCGGGACAGATTCCGGGCAATGAGCAGTTCTTC. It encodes CASSLGLPGQIPGNEQFF.

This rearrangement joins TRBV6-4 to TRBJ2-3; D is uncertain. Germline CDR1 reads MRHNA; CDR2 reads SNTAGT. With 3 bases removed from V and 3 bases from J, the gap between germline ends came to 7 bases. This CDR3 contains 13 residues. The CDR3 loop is CASSDTDTDTQYF. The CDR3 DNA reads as TGTGCCAGCAGTGATACAGATACAGATACGCAGTATTTT.

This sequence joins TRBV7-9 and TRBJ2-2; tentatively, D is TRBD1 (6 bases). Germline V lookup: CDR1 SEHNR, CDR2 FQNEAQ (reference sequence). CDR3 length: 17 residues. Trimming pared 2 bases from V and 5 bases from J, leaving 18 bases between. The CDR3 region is CASSLSPKVQGTGELFF. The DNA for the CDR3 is TGTGCCAGCAGCTTATCACCGAAAGTTCAGGGGACCGGGGAGCTGTTTTTT.

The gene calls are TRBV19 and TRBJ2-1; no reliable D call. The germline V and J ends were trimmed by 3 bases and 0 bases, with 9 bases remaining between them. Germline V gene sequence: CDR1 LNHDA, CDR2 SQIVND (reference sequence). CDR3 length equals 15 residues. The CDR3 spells CASSIGVGSYNEQFF. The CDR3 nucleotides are TGTGCCAGTAGTATTGGAGTGGGCTCCTACAATGAGCAGTTCTTC.

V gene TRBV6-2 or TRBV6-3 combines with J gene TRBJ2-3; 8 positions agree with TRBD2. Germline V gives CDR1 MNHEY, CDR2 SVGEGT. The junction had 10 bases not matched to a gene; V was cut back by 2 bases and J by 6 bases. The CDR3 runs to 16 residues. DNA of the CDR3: TGTGCCAGCAGTTACGCAGGGACTAGTAGTTTGGATACGCAGTATTTT. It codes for CASSYAGTSSLDTQYF.

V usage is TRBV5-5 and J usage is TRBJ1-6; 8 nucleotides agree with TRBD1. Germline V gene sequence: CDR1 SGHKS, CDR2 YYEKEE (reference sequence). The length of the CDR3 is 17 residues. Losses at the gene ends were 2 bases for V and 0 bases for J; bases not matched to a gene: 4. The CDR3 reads CASSLYRGSSYNSPLHF. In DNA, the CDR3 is TGTGCCAGCAGCTTATACAGGGGGAGCTCCTATAATTCACCCCTCCACTTT.

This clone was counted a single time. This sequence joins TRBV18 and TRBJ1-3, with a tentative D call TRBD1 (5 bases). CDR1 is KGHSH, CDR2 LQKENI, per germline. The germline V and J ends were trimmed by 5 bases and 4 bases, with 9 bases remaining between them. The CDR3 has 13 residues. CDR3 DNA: TGTGCCAGCTCATATGACAGCGGAAACACCATATATTTT. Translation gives CASSYDSGNTIYF.

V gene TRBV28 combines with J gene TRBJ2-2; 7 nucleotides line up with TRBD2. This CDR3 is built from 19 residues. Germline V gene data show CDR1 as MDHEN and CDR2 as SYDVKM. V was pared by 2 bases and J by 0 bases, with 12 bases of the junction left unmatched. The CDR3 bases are TGTGCCAGCAGTTTACCCACCCCCCAGCGGGGAGCGAACACCGGGGAGCTGTTTTTT. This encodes CASSLPTPQRGANTGELFF.

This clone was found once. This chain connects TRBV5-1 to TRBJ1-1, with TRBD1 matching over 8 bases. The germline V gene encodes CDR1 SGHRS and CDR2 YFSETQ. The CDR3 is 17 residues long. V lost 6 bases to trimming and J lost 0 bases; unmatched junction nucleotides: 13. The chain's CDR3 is CASNPGVRGLLNTEAFF. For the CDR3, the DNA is TGCGCCAGCAACCCTGGTGTCAGGGGGCTATTGAACACTGAAGCTTTCTTT.

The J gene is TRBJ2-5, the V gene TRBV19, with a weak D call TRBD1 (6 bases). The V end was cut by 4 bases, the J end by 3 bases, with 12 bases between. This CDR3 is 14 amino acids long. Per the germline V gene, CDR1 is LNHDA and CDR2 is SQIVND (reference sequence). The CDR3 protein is CASSNPGQKETQYF. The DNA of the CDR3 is TGTGCCAGTAGTAACCCCGGACAGAAAGAGACCCAGTACTTC.

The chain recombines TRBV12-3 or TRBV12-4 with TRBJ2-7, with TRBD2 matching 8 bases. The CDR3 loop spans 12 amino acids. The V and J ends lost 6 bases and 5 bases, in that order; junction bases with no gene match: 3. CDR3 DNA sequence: TGTGCCAGCAGCCGTAGCGGGAACGAGCAGTACTTC. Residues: CASSRSGNEQYF.

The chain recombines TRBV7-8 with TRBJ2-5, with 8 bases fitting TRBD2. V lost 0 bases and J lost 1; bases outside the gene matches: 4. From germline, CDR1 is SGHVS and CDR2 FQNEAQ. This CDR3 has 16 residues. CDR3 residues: CASSLARTSLQETQYF. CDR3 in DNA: TGTGCCAGCAGCTTAGCCAGGACTAGCCTCCAAGAGACCCAGTACTTC.

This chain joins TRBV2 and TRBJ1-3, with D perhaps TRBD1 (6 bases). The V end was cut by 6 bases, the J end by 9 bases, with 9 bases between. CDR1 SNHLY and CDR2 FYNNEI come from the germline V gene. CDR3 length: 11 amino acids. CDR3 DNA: TGTGCCAGCAGACAACAGGGCACCATATATTTT. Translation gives CASRQQGTIYF.

The DNA of the CDR3 is TGTGCCAGCAGCGCAGCGGGGAGCGGGAAGGCAGATACGCAGTATTTT. Protein: CASSAAGSGKADTQYF. V is TRBV9 and J is TRBJ2-3, with 7 bases matching TRBD2. Germline V CDR1 and CDR2: SGDLS, YYNGEE. CDR3 length: 16 amino acids. V shed 3 bases and J 4 bases; nucleotides not matched to a gene: 11.

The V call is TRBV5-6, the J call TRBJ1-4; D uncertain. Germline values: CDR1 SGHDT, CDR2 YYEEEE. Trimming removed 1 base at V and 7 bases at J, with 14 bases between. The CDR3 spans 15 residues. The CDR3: CASSLYQLPIEKLFF. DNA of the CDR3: TGTGCCAGCAGCTTGTATCAGTTACCCATTGAAAAACTGTTTTTT. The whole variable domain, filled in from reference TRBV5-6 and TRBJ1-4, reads DAGVTQSPTHLIKTRGQQVTLRCSPKSGHDTVSWYQQALGQGPQFIFQYYEEEERQRGNFPDRFSGHQFPNYSSELNVNALLLGDSALYLCASSLYQLPIEKLFFGSGTQLSVL.